The rows below give T cell receptor beta chains drawn from one sample of a study of T cells in Graves' hyperthyroidism and ophthalmopathy. A single record per CDR3 protein comes from TCRdb applying MiXCR to the multiplex PCR reads. The profile covers roughly 740,000 distinct CDR3 sequences, with over 15% appearing a single time and 8.4% taken by the ten largest. Specimen: blood. The receptors derive from a man younger than 35 with Graves' hyperthyroidism. Both conserved end residues are part of each CDR3. Fields, in order: D gene, clone size, J gene, V gene, CDR3 DNA, CDR3 protein. A D gene is named only where the DNA matches it firmly. Size values are once, few and many counts, or a class for expanded clones, and some rows have none.

D gene: TRBD1; clone size: few; J gene: TRBJ2-1; V gene: TRBV25-1; CDR3 DNA: TGTGCCAGCAGTGAATCTGGGACAGGGAATGAGCAGTTCTTC; CDR3 protein: CASSESGTGNEQFF
D gene: TRBD1; clone size: .; J gene: TRBJ1-2; V gene: TRBV19; CDR3 DNA: TGTGCCAGTAGTACCCCCAGGGGGAACTATGGCTACACCTTC; CDR3 protein: CASSTPRGNYGYTF
D gene: .; clone size: .; J gene: TRBJ1-6; V gene: TRBV2; CDR3 DNA: TGTGCCAGCAGTGTAAGGACAGAAAATTCACCCCTCCACTTT; CDR3 protein: CASSVRTENSPLHF
D gene: TRBD1; clone size: .; J gene: TRBJ2-3; V gene: TRBV5-6; CDR3 DNA: TGTGCCAGCAGCTTTTGGACAGGGGGCATAGATACGCAGTATTTT; CDR3 protein: CASSFWTGGIDTQYF
D gene: TRBD2; clone size: many; J gene: TRBJ2-7; V gene: TRBV15; CDR3 DNA: TGTGCCACCAGCAGGGACCTAGCGGGAGGTTTATACGAGCAGTACTTC; CDR3 protein: CATSRDLAGGLYEQYF
D gene: .; clone size: .; J gene: TRBJ2-4; V gene: TRBV9; CDR3 DNA: TGTGCCAGCAGCGGGGAAAAAGGGGCCAAAAACATTCAGTACTTC; CDR3 protein: CASSGEKGAKNIQYF
D gene: .; clone size: .; J gene: TRBJ1-4; V gene: TRBV2; CDR3 DNA: TGTGCCAGCATGGTGGGGTGGGAGAATGAAAAACTGTTTTTT; CDR3 protein: CASMVGWENEKLFF
D gene: TRBD2; clone size: .; J gene: TRBJ2-7; V gene: TRBV7-2; CDR3 DNA: TGTGCCAGCAAATCGACTAGCGGTACCTACGAGCAGTACTTC; CDR3 protein: CASKSTSGTYEQYF
D gene: TRBD1; clone size: .; J gene: TRBJ2-7; V gene: TRBV18; CDR3 DNA: TGTGCCAGCTCACTAGGACAGGGGGAAAATTACGAGCAGTACTTC; CDR3 protein: CASSLGQGENYEQYF
D gene: TRBD1; clone size: many; J gene: TRBJ1-5; V gene: TRBV6-2/TRBV6-3; CDR3 DNA: TGTGCCAGCAGGACCGACAGGGGACCATCCCAGCCCCAGCATTTT; CDR3 protein: CASRTDRGPSQPQHF
D gene: .; clone size: .; J gene: TRBJ2-2; V gene: TRBV27; CDR3 DNA: TGTGCCAGCGTAGGGCTCACCGGGGAGCTGTTTTTT; CDR3 protein: CASVGLTGELFF
D gene: .; clone size: few; J gene: TRBJ1-3; V gene: TRBV6-1; CDR3 DNA: TGTGCCAGCACAAGGGATGGGAACTCTGGAAACACCATATATTTT; CDR3 protein: CASTRDGNSGNTIYF
D gene: TRBD2; clone size: .; J gene: TRBJ2-7; V gene: TRBV10-1; CDR3 DNA: TGCGCCAGCAGTCCAACACTAGCGGGAGAGACCGGCGAGCAGTACTTC; CDR3 protein: CASSPTLAGETGEQYF
D gene: TRBD1; clone size: few; J gene: TRBJ2-2; V gene: TRBV5-4; CDR3 DNA: TGTGCCAGCAGCCCAGACAGGGGGAGAGGCGGGGAGCTGTTTTTT; CDR3 protein: CASSPDRGRGGELFF
D gene: TRBD2; clone size: few; J gene: TRBJ2-5; V gene: TRBV2; CDR3 DNA: TGTGCCAGCAGTGTTCGTGGTAGCGGGAGCCAAGAGACCCAGTACTTC; CDR3 protein: CASSVRGSGSQETQYF
D gene: .; clone size: .; J gene: TRBJ1-5; V gene: TRBV5-6; CDR3 DNA: TGTGCCAGCAGCTCGGGTACAGTCAATCAGCCCCAGCATTTT; CDR3 protein: CASSSGTVNQPQHF
D gene: TRBD2; clone size: many; J gene: TRBJ2-1; V gene: TRBV20-1; CDR3 DNA: TGCAGTGCTAGAGAATTAGGACTAGCGGGGAATGAGCAGTTCTTC; CDR3 protein: CSARELGLAGNEQFF
D gene: TRBD2; clone size: .; J gene: TRBJ2-2; V gene: TRBV12-5; CDR3 DNA: TGTGCTAGTGGTTTGGTACCTAGCGGGAGCGGTATGGACACCGGGGAGCTGTTTTTT; CDR3 protein: CASGLVPSGSGMDTGELFF
D gene: .; clone size: many; J gene: TRBJ2-7; V gene: TRBV27; CDR3 DNA: TGTGCCAGCAGTTTATCTCAGGGGAACGAGCAGTACTTC; CDR3 protein: CASSLSQGNEQYF
D gene: .; clone size: .; J gene: TRBJ2-7; V gene: TRBV9; CDR3 DNA: TGTGCCAGCAGCCCCCAGGGGTGGGCCTACGAGCAGTACTTC; CDR3 protein: CASSPQGWAYEQYF
D gene: TRBD1; clone size: .; J gene: TRBJ1-4; V gene: TRBV6-2/TRBV6-3; CDR3 DNA: TGTGCCAGCAGTGGGCCGGACAGGGCAATTGAAGGTGAAAAACTGTTTTTT; CDR3 protein: CASSGPDRAIEGEKLFF
D gene: .; clone size: .; J gene: TRBJ1-6; V gene: TRBV15; CDR3 DNA: TGTGCCACCAGCAGAGACGGGGCTGGTGGATCACCCCTCCACTTT; CDR3 protein: CATSRDGAGGSPLHF
D gene: TRBD2; clone size: few; J gene: TRBJ2-7; V gene: TRBV20-1; CDR3 DNA: TGCAGTGCCCCTAGCGGGAGGGACTACGAGCAGTACTTC; CDR3 protein: CSAPSGRDYEQYF
D gene: .; clone size: few; J gene: TRBJ1-1; V gene: TRBV20-1; CDR3 DNA: TGCAGTGCTAGAGATCCCAGGGAGGGGACTGAAGCTTTCTTT; CDR3 protein: CSARDPREGTEAFF
D gene: TRBD2; clone size: many; J gene: TRBJ2-1; V gene: TRBV5-1; CDR3 DNA: TGCGCCAGCAGCTTGGGGCTAGCGGTGATCAATGAGCAGTTCTTC; CDR3 protein: CASSLGLAVINEQFF
D gene: .; clone size: many; J gene: TRBJ2-3; V gene: TRBV27; CDR3 DNA: TGTGCCAGCAGTCGTGACCAGGGACGGGCAGATACGCAGTATTTT; CDR3 protein: CASSRDQGRADTQYF
D gene: TRBD1; clone size: .; J gene: TRBJ1-5; V gene: TRBV4-1; CDR3 DNA: TGCGCCAGCAGCCCCGGACAGGGGGCGAAGAATCAGCCCCAGCATTTT; CDR3 protein: CASSPGQGAKNQPQHF
D gene: TRBD1; clone size: many; J gene: TRBJ2-7; V gene: TRBV30; CDR3 DNA: TGTGCCTGGGACAGGGATGCCTACGAGCAGTACTTC; CDR3 protein: CAWDRDAYEQYF
D gene: .; clone size: many; J gene: TRBJ2-7; V gene: TRBV20-1; CDR3 DNA: TGCAGTGCTAGAGAGGCCGAGTACGAGCAGTACTTC; CDR3 protein: CSAREAEYEQYF
D gene: TRBD2; clone size: .; J gene: TRBJ2-1; V gene: TRBV6-2/TRBV6-3; CDR3 DNA: TGTGCCAGCAGTTACGTAGCGGGAGGAGGCTACAATGAGCAGTTCTTC; CDR3 protein: CASSYVAGGGYNEQFF
D gene: .; clone size: few; J gene: TRBJ2-7; V gene: TRBV20-1; CDR3 DNA: TGCAGTGCCCGCAAGGGGGTCTACGAGCAGTACTTC; CDR3 protein: CSARKGVYEQYF
D gene: .; clone size: many; J gene: TRBJ1-1; V gene: TRBV7-3; CDR3 DNA: TGTGCCAGCAGCCTGGAACCGGGGGGGACTGAAGCTTTCTTT; CDR3 protein: CASSLEPGGTEAFF
D gene: .; clone size: many; J gene: TRBJ2-5; V gene: TRBV28; CDR3 DNA: TGTGCCAGCAGTTACGGGGAAGAGACCCAGTACTTC; CDR3 protein: CASSYGEETQYF
D gene: TRBD2; clone size: many; J gene: TRBJ2-2; V gene: TRBV28; CDR3 DNA: TGTGCCAGCAGTTTACAGCGGGAGTGGGCGCCCGGGGAGCTGTTTTTT; CDR3 protein: CASSLQREWAPGELFF
D gene: TRBD2; clone size: many; J gene: TRBJ2-1; V gene: TRBV27; CDR3 DNA: TGTGCCAGCAGTCCTCACCCCCTCGGGAGGGCCGGGAATGAGCAGTTCTTC; CDR3 protein: CASSPHPLGRAGNEQFF
D gene: .; clone size: .; J gene: TRBJ1-5; V gene: TRBV6-1; CDR3 DNA: TGTGCCAGCAGTGAATTCCCGCAGGGTACAAATCAGCCCCAGCATTTT; CDR3 protein: CASSEFPQGTNQPQHF
D gene: TRBD1; clone size: many; J gene: TRBJ2-7; V gene: TRBV12-3/TRBV12-4; CDR3 DNA: TGTGCCAGCAGTTTAAGCGTGGGACAGGGGGCGCGGAACGAGCAGTACTTC; CDR3 protein: CASSLSVGQGARNEQYF
D gene: .; clone size: many; J gene: TRBJ2-3; V gene: TRBV20-1; CDR3 DNA: TGCAGTGCTATGACAGGGACTAGCACAGATACGCAGTATTTT; CDR3 protein: CSAMTGTSTDTQYF
D gene: .; clone size: few; J gene: TRBJ2-7; V gene: TRBV29-1; CDR3 DNA: TGCAGCGTTGTCCTACCCCGAGGATACGAGCAGTACTTC; CDR3 protein: CSVVLPRGYEQYF
D gene: .; clone size: .; J gene: TRBJ1-2; V gene: TRBV14; CDR3 DNA: TGTGCCAGCAGCCAAGGAGGCGGAGGCGGCTACACCTTC; CDR3 protein: CASSQGGGGGYTF
D gene: .; clone size: few; J gene: TRBJ2-6; V gene: TRBV7-3; CDR3 DNA: TGTGCCAGCAGCGCACAGGGACCCGGGGCCAACGTCCTGACTTTC; CDR3 protein: CASSAQGPGANVLTF
D gene: .; clone size: many; J gene: TRBJ2-7; V gene: TRBV7-2; CDR3 DNA: TGTGCCAGCAGCTTAGCGAAAGTGAACGAGCAGTACTTC; CDR3 protein: CASSLAKVNEQYF
D gene: .; clone size: many; J gene: TRBJ2-5; V gene: TRBV18; CDR3 DNA: TGTGCCAGCTCACCGCTCCGGGGGTTCCAAGAGACCCAGTACTTC; CDR3 protein: CASSPLRGFQETQYF
D gene: TRBD2; clone size: few; J gene: TRBJ2-2; V gene: TRBV2; CDR3 DNA: TGTGCCGGCAGCGGGACTAGCGGCTCGAACACCGGGGAGCTGTTTTTT; CDR3 protein: CAGSGTSGSNTGELFF
D gene: .; clone size: many; J gene: TRBJ2-5; V gene: TRBV11-3; CDR3 DNA: TGTGCCAGCAGCCCTTCCCAAACATCCCCACAAGAGACCCAGTACTTC; CDR3 protein: CASSPSQTSPQETQYF
D gene: .; clone size: .; J gene: TRBJ1-4; V gene: TRBV28; CDR3 DNA: TGTGCCAGCAGTTTAAGGGCTGAAGAACTGTTTTTT; CDR3 protein: CASSLRAEELFF
D gene: .; clone size: .; J gene: TRBJ2-2; V gene: TRBV18; CDR3 DNA: TGTGCCAGCTCACCACCGGTCGGGAACACCGGGGAGCTGCTTTTT; CDR3 protein: CASSPPVGNTGELLF
D gene: .; clone size: few; J gene: TRBJ2-7; V gene: TRBV4-3; CDR3 DNA: TGCGCCAGCAGCCAACTATGGGGCGCGGGCTACGAGCAGTACTTC; CDR3 protein: CASSQLWGAGYEQYF
D gene: TRBD1; clone size: .; J gene: TRBJ2-1; V gene: TRBV29-1; CDR3 DNA: TGCAGCGTTGAACGGTCAGGGGGCTCCTACAATGAGCAGTTCTTC; CDR3 protein: CSVERSGGSYNEQFF
D gene: .; clone size: many; J gene: TRBJ2-3; V gene: TRBV30; CDR3 DNA: TGTGCCTGGAGTGTAGGCCCGGATACGCAGTATTTT; CDR3 protein: CAWSVGPDTQYF
D gene: .; clone size: many; J gene: TRBJ1-1; V gene: TRBV28; CDR3 DNA: TGTGCCAGCAGTTTTGGGGAAGGTCGTTGGGGAGAAATGAACACTGAAGCTTTCTTT; CDR3 protein: CASSFGEGRWGEMNTEAFF
D gene: TRBD2; clone size: .; J gene: TRBJ2-3; V gene: TRBV4-3; CDR3 DNA: TGCGCCAGCAGCCATGATCTAGCGGGAGGAGGTGCGCAGTATTTT; CDR3 protein: CASSHDLAGGGAQYF
D gene: .; clone size: many; J gene: TRBJ1-5; V gene: TRBV30; CDR3 DNA: TGTGCCTGGAGTGTAACGGGGCAACCCCAGCATTTT; CDR3 protein: CAWSVTGQPQHF
D gene: .; clone size: .; J gene: TRBJ2-3; V gene: TRBV7-8; CDR3 DNA: TGTGCCAGCAGCTTAGCGGGAGGGGGCTCAGATACGCAGTATTTT; CDR3 protein: CASSLAGGGSDTQYF
D gene: .; clone size: .; J gene: TRBJ2-7; V gene: TRBV7-3; CDR3 DNA: TGTGCCACGTTCTTTGGGGGGTCCTACGAGCAGTACTTC; CDR3 protein: CATFFGGSYEQYF
D gene: .; clone size: few; J gene: TRBJ1-1; V gene: TRBV2; CDR3 DNA: TGTGCCACCCCCGCGACGACAGGAGGGGACACTGAAGCTTTCTTT; CDR3 protein: CATPATTGGDTEAFF
D gene: TRBD2; clone size: many; J gene: TRBJ2-3; V gene: TRBV28; CDR3 DNA: TGTGCCAGCAGGATAGCGGGAGGAAGCACAGATACGCAGTATTTT; CDR3 protein: CASRIAGGSTDTQYF
D gene: .; clone size: .; J gene: TRBJ1-1; V gene: TRBV7-9; CDR3 DNA: TGTGCCAGCAGCCAGATTACGGGGGCCGCGAACACTGAAGCTTTCTTT; CDR3 protein: CASSQITGAANTEAFF
D gene: .; clone size: many; J gene: TRBJ2-7; V gene: TRBV6-1; CDR3 DNA: TGTGCCAGCAGTCCCGGGGCCCAGAGCTACGAGCAGTACTTC; CDR3 protein: CASSPGAQSYEQYF
D gene: TRBD1; clone size: few; J gene: TRBJ1-2; V gene: TRBV12-3/TRBV12-4; CDR3 DNA: TGTGCCAGCAGTACTCGGACAGGTGGCACTACTAACTATGGCTACACCTTC; CDR3 protein: CASSTRTGGTTNYGYTF